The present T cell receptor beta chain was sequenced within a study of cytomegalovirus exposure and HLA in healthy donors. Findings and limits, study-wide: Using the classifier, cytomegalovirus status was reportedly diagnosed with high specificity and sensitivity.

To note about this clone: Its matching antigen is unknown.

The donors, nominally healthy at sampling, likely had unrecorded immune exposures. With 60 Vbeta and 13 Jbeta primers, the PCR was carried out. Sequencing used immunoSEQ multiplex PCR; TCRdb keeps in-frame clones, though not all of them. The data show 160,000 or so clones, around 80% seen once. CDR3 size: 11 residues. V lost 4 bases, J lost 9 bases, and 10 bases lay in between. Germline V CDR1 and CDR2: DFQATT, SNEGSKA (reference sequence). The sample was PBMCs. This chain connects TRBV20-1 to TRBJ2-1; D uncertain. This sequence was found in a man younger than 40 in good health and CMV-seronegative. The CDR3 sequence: CSATPVVEQFF. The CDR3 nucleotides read TGCAGTGCTACCCCGGTTGTTGAGCAGTTCTTC.